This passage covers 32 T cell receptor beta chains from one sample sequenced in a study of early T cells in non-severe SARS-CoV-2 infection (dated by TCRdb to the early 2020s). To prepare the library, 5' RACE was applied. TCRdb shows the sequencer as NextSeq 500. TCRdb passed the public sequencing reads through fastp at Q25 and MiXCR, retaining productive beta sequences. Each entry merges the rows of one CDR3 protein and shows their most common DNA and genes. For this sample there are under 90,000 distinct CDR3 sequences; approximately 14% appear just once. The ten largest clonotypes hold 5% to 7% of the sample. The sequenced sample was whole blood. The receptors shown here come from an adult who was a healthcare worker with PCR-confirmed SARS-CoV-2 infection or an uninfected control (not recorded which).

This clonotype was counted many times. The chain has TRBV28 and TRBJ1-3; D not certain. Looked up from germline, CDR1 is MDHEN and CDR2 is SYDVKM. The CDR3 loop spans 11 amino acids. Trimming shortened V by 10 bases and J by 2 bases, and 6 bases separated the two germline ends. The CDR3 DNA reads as TGTGCCACCCGAACTGGAAACACCATATATTTT. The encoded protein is CATRTGNTIYF.

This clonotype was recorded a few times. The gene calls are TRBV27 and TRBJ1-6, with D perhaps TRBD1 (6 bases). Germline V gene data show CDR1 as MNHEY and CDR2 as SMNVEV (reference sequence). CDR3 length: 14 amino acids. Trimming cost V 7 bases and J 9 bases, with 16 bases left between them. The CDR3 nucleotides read TGTGCCAGCACCAATTGGGGGGCCCCTTCACCCCTCCACTTT. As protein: CASTNWGAPSPLHF.

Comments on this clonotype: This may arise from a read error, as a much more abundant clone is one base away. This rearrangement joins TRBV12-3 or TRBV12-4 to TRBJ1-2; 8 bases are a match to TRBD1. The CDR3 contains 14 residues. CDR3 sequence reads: CASTGQGTNYGYAF. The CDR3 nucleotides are TGTGCCAGCACCGGACAGGGCACTAACTATGGCTACGCCTTC.

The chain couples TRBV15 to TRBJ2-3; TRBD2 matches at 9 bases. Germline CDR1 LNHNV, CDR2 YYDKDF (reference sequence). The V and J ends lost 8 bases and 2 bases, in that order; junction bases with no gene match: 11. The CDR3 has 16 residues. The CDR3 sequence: CATQWGLAGNTDTQYF. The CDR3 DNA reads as TGTGCCACCCAATGGGGCCTAGCGGGAAACACAGATACGCAGTATTTT.

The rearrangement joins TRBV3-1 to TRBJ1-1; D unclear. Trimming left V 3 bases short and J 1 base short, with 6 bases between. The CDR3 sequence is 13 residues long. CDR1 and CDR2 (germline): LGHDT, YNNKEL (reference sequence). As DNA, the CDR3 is TGTGCCAGCAGCCATACGGAGAACACTGAAGCTTTCTTT. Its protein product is CASSHTENTEAFF.

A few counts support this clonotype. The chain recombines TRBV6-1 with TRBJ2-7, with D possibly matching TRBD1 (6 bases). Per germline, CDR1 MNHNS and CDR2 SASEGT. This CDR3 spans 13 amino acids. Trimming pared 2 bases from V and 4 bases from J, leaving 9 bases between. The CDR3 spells CASSEKQGYEQYF. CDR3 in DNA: TGTGCCAGCAGTGAAAAACAGGGATACGAGCAGTACTTC.

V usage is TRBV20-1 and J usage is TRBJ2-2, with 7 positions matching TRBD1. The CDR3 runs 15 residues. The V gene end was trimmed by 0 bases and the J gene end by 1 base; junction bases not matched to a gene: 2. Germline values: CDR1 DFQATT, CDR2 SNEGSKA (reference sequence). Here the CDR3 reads CSAREWTGNTGELFF. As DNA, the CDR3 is TGCAGTGCTAGAGAATGGACAGGGAACACCGGGGAGCTGTTTTTT.

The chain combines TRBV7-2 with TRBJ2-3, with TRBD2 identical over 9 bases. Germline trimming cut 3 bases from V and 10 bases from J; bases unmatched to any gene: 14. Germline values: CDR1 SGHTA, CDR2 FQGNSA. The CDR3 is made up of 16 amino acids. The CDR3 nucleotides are TGTGCCAGCAGCTTTGGAGAGCGGGGGGTCGGTACTGCGCAGTATTTT. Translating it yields CASSFGERGVGTAQYF.

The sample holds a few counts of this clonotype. The CDR3 DNA sequence: TGCAGTGCTAGGCGGACAGGAGGTCGCGGCTACACCTTC. It encodes CSARRTGGRGYTF. This rearrangement joins TRBV20-1 to TRBJ1-2; 7 bases agree with TRBD1. The germline CDR1 and CDR2 sequences are DFQATT and SNEGSKA (reference sequence). The CDR3 loop spans 13 amino acids. V was clipped by 3 bases and J by 8 bases; unmatched bases: 9.

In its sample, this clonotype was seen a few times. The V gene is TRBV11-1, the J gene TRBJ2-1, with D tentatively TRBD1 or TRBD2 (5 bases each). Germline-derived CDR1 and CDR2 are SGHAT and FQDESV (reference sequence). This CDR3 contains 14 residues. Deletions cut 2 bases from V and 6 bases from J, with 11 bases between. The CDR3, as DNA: TGTGCCAGCAGCTTATCCGGGGCACGCAATGAGCAGTTCTTC. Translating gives CASSLSGARNEQFF.

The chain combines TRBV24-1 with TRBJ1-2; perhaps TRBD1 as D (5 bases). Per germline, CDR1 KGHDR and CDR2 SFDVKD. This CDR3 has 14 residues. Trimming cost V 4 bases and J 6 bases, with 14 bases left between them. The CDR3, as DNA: TGTGCCACCAGTGACTCGGACAAGACGGATGGCTACACCTTC. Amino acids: CATSDSDKTDGYTF.

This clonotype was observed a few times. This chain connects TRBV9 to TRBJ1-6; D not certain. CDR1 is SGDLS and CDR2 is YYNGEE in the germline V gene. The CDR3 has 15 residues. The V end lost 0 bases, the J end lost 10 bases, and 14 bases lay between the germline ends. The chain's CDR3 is CASSVDPSLRSPLHF. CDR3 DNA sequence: TGTGCCAGCAGCGTAGACCCCTCACTTAGGTCACCCCTCCACTTT.

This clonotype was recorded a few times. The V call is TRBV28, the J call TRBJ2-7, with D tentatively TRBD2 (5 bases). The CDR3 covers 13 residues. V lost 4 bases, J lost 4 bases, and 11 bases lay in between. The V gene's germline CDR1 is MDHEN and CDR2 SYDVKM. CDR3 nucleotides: TGTGCCAGCAGTTCCCTCCGGGAATACGAGCAGTACTTC. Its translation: CASSSLREYEQYF.

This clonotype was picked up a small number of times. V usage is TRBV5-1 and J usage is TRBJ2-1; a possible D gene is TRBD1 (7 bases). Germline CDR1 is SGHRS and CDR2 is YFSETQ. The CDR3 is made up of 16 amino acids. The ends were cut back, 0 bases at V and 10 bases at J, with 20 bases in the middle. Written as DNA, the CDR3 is TGCGCCAGCAGCTTGGACGGCAGGGGGGATGAGAAGGAGCAGTTCTTC. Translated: CASSLDGRGDEKEQFF.

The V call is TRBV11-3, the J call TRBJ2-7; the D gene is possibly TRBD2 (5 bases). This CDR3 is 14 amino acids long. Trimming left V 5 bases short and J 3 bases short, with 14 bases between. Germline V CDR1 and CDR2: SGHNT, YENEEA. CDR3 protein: CASSLSGLSYEQYF. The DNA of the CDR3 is TGTGCCAGCAGCCTCTCGGGGTTAAGCTACGAGCAGTACTTC.

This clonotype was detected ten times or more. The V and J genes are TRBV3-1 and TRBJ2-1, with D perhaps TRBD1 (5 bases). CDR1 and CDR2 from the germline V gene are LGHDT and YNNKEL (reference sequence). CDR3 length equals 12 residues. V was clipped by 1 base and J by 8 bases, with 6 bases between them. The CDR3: CASSQVRDEQFF. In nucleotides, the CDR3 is TGTGCCAGCAGCCAAGTCAGGGATGAGCAGTTCTTC.

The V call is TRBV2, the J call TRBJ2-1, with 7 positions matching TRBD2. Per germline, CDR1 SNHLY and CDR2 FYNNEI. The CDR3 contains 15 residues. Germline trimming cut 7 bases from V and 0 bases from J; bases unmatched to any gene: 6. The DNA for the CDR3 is TGTGCCAGCATGGCGGGGGTAAGCTCCTACAATGAGCAGTTCTTC. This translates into CASMAGVSSYNEQFF. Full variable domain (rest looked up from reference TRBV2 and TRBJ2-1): EPEVTQTPSHQVTQMGQEVILRCVPISNHLYFYWYRQILGQKVEFLVSFYNNEISEKSEIFDDQFSVERPDGSNFTLKIRSTKLEDSAMYFCASMAGVSSYNEQFFGPGTRLTVL.

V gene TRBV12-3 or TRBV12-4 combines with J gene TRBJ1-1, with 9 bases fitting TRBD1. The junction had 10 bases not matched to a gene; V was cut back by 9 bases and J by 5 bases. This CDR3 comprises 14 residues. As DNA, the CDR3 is TGTGCCAGTTCACAGGGGGCATTGGGGACTGAAGCTTTCTTT. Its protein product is CASSQGALGTEAFF.

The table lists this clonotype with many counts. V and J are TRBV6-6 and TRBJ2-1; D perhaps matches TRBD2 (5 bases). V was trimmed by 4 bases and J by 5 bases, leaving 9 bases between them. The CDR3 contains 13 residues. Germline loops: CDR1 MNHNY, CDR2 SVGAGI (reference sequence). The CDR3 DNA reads TGTGCCAGCAGTTTTATGACTAACAATGAGCAGTTCTTC. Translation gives CASSFMTNNEQFF.

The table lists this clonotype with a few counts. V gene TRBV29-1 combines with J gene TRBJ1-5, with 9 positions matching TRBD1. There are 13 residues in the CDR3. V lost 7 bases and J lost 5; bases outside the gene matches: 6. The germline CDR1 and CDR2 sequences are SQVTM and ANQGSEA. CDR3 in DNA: TGCAGCGCTACAGGGGGCGCCGATCAGCCCCAGCATTTT. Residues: CSATGGADQPQHF.

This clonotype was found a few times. For the CDR3, the DNA is TGTGCCAGCAGTGGGCAAGCAGGGGGCATCTACGAGCAGTACTTC. It translates to CASSGQAGGIYEQYF. The chain carries TRBV2 and TRBJ2-7; 8 nucleotides align to TRBD1. With 4 bases clipped from V and 3 bases from J, the junction kept 8 bases outside the gene matches. The CDR3 is 15 amino acids. The germline CDR1 and CDR2 sequences are SNHLY and FYNNEI.

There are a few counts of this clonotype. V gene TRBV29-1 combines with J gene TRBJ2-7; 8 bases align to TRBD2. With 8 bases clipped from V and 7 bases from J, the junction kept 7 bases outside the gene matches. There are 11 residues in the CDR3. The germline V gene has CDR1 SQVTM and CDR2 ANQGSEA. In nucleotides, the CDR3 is TGCAGCTCCAGGGAGCGGGGGGAGCAGTACTTC. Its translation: CSSRERGEQYF.

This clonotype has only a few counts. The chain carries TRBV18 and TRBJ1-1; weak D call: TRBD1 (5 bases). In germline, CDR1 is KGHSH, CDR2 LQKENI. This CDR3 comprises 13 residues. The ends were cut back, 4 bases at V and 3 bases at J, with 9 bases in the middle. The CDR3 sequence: CASSLPGYTEAFF. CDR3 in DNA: TGTGCCAGCTCACTACCAGGGTACACTGAAGCTTTCTTT.

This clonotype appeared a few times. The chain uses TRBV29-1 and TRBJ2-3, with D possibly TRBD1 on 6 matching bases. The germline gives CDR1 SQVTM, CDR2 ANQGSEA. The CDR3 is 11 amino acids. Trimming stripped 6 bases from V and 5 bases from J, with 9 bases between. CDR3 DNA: TGCAGCGTAGCAGGGGAAGATACGCAGTATTTT. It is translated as CSVAGEDTQYF.

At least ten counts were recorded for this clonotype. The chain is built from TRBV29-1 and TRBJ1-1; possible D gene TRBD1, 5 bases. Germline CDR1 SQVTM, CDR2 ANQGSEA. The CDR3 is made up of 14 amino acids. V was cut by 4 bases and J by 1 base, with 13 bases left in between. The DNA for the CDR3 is TGCAGCGTTGGCTTCTCGGGGCCGAACACTGAAGCTTTCTTT. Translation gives CSVGFSGPNTEAFF.

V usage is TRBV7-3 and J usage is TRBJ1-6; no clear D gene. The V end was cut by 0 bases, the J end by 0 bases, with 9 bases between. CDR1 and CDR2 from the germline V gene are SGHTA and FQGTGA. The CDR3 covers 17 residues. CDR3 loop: CASSLTAKSSYNSPLHF. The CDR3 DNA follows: TGTGCCAGCAGCTTAACGGCGAAAAGCTCCTATAATTCACCCCTCCACTTT. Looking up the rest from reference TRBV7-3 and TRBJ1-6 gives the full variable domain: GAGVSQTPSNKVTEKGKYVELRCDPISGHTALYWYRQSLGQGPEFLIYFQGTGAADDSGLPNDRFFAVRPEGSVSTLKIQRTERGDSAVYLCASSLTAKSSYNSPLHFGNGTRLTVT.

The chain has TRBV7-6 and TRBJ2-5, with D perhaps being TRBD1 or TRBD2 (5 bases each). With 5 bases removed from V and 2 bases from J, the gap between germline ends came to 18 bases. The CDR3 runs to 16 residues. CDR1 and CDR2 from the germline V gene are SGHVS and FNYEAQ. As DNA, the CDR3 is TGTGCCAGCAGCCATTTCGGGGCGACACTTCAAGAGACCCAGTACTTC. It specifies CASSHFGATLQETQYF.

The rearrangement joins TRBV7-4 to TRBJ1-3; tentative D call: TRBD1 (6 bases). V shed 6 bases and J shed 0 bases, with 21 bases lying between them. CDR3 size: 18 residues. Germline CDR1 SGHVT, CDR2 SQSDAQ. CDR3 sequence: CASRQNRVNRFSGNTIYF. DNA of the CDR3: TGTGCCAGCAGACAAAACAGGGTAAACCGCTTCTCTGGAAACACCATATATTTT.

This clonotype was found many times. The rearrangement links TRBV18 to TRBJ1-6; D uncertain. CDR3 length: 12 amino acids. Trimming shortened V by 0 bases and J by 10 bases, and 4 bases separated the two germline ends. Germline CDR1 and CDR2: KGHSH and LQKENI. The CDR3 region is CASSPPQSPLHF. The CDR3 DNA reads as TGTGCCAGCTCACCACCACAGTCACCCCTCCACTTT. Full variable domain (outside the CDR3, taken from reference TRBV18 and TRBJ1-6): NAGVMQNPRHLVRRRGQEARLRCSPMKGHSHVYWYRQLPEEGLKFMVYLQKENIIDESGMPKERFSAEFPKEGPSILRIQQVVRGDSAAYFCASSPPQSPLHFGNGTRLTVT.

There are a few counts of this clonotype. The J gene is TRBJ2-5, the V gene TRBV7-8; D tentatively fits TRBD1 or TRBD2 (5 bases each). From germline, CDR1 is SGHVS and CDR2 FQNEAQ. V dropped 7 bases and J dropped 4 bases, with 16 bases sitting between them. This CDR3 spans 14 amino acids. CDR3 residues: CASMATGTRETQYF. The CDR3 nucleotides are TGTGCCAGCATGGCTACGGGGACGCGAGAGACCCAGTACTTC.

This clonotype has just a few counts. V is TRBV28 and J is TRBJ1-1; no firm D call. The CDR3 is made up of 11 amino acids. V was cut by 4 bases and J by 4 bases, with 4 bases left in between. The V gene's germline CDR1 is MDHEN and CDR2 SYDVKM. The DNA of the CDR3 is TGTGCCAGCAGTTCGACCACTGAAGCTTTCTTT. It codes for CASSSTTEAFF.

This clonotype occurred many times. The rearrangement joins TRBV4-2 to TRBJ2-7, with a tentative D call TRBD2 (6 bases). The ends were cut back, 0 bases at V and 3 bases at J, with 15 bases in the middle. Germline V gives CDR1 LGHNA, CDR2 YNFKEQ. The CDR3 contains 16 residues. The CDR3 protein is CASSQDIRGTGYEQYF. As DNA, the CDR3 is TGTGCCAGCAGCCAAGATATCCGGGGGACGGGCTACGAGCAGTACTTC.